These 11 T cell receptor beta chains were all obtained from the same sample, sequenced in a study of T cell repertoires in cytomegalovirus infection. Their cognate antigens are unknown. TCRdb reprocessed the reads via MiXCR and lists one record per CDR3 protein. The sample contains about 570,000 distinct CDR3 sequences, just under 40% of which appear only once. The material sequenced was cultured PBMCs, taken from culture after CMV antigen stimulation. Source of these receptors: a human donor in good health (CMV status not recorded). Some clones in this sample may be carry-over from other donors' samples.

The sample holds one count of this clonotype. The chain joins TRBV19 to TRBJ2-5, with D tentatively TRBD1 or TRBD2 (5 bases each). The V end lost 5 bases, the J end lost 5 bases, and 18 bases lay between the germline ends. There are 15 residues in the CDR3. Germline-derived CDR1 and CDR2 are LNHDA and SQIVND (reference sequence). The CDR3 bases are TGTGCCAGTAGTGCTCCGAGGGGCCTTGTCGAGACCCAGTACTTC. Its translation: CASSAPRGLVETQYF.

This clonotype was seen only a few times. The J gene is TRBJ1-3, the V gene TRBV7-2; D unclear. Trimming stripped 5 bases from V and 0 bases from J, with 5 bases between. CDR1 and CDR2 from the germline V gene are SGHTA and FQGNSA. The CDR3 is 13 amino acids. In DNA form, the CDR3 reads TGTGCCAGCAGCGTACACTCTGGAAACACCATATATTTT. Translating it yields CASSVHSGNTIYF.

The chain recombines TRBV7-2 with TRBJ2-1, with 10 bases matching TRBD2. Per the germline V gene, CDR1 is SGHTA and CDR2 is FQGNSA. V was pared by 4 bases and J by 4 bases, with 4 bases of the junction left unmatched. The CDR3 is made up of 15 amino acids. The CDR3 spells CASSSLAGVYNEQFF. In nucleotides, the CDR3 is TGTGCCAGCAGCTCGCTAGCGGGAGTGTACAATGAGCAGTTCTTC.

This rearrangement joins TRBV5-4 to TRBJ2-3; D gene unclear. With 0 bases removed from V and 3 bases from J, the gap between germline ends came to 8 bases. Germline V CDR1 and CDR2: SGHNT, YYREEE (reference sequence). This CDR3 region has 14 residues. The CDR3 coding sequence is TGTGCCAGCAGCTTGGCTGACCGGACAGATACGCAGTATTTT. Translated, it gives CASSLADRTDTQYF.

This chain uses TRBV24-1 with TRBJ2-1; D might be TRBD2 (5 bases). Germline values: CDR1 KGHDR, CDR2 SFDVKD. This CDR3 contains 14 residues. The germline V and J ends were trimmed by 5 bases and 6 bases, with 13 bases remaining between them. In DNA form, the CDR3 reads TGTGCCACCAGTGGTGGGAGAACGTGCAATGAGCAGTTCTTC. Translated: CATSGGRTCNEQFF.

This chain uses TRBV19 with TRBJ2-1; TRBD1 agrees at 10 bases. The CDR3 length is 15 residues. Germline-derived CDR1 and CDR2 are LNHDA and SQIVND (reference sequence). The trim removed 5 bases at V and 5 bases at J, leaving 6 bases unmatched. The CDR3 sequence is CASSPDRGPNNEQFF. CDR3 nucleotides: TGTGCCAGTAGTCCTGACAGGGGGCCTAACAATGAGCAGTTCTTC.

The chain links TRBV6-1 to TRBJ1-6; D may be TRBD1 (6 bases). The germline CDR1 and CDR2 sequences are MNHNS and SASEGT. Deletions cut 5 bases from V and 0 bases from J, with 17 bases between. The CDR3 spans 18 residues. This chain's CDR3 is CASSLKPGHSSYNSPLHF. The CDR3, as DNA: TGTGCCAGCAGTTTGAAACCGGGACACAGCTCCTATAATTCACCCCTCCACTTT.

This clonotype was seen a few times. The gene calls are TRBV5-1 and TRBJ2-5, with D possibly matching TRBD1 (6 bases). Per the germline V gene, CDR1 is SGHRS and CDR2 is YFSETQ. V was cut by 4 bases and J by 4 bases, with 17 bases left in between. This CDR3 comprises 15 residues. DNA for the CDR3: TGCGCCAGCAGCCCCGTGACAGGTCCGGGAGAGACCCAGTACTTC. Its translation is CASSPVTGPGETQYF.

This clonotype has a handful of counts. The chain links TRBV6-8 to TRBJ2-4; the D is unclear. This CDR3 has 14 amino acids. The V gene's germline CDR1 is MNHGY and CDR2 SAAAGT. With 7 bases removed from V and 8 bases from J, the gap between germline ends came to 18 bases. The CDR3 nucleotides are TGTGCCAGCACTTCCGAGTTCGTCCGGGACATTCAGTACTTC. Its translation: CASTSEFVRDIQYF.

In nucleotides, the CDR3 is TGTGCCAGCAGTTACGCCCCTATACGTACCACTAATTCACCCCTCCACTTT. It codes for CASSYAPIRTTNSPLHF. The chain carries TRBV6-6 and TRBJ1-6; D unclear. This CDR3 is built from 17 residues. CDR1 and CDR2 (germline): MNHNY, SVGAGI (reference sequence). V was trimmed by 2 bases and J by 6 bases, leaving 17 bases between them.

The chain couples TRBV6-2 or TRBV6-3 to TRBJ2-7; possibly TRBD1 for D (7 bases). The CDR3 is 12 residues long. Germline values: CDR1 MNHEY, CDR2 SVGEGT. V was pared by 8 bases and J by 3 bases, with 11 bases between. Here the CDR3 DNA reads TGTGCCAGCGCGGGACAGCGCTACGAGCAGTACTTC. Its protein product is CASAGQRYEQYF.